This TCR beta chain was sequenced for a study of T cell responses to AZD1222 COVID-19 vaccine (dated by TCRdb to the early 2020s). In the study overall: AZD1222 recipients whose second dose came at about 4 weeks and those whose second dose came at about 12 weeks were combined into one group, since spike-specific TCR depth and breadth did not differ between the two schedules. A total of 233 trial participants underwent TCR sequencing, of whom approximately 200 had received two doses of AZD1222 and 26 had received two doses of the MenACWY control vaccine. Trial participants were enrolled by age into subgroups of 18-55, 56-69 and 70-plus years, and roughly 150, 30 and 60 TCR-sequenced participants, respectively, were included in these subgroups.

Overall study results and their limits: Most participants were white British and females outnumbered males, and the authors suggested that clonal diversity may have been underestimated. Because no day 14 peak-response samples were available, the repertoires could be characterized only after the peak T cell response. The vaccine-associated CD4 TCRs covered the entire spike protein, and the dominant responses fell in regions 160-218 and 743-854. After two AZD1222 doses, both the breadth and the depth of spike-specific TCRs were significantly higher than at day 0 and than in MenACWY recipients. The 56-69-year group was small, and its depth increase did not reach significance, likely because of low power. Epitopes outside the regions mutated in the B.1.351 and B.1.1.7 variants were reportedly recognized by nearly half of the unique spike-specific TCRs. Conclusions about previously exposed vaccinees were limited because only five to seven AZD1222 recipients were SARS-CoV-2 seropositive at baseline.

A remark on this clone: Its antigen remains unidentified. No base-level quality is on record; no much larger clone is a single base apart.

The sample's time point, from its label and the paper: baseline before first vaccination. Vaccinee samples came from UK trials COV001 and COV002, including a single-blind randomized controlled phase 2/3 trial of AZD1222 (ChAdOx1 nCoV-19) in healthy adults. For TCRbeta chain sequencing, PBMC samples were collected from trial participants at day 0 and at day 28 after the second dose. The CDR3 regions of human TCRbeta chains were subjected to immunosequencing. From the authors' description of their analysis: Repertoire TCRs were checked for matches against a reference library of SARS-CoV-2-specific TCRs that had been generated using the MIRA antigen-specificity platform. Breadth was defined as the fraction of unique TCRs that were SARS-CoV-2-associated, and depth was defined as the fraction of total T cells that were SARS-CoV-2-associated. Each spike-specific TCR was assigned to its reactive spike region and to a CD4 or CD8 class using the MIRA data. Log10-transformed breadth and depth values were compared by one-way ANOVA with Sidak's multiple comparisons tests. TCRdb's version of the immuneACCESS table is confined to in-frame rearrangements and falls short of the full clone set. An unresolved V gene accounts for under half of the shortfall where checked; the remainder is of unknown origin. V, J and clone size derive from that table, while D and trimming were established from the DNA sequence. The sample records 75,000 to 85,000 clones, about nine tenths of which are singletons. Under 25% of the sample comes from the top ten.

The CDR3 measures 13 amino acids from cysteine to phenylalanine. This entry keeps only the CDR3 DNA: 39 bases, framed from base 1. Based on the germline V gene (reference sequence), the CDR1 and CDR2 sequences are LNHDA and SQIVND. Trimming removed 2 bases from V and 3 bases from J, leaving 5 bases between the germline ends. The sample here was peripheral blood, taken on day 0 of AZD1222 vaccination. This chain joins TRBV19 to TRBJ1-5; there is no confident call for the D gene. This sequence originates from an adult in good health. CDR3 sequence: CASSITNNQPQHF. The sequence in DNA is TGTGCCAGTAGTATAACCAACAATCAGCCCCAGCATTTT.